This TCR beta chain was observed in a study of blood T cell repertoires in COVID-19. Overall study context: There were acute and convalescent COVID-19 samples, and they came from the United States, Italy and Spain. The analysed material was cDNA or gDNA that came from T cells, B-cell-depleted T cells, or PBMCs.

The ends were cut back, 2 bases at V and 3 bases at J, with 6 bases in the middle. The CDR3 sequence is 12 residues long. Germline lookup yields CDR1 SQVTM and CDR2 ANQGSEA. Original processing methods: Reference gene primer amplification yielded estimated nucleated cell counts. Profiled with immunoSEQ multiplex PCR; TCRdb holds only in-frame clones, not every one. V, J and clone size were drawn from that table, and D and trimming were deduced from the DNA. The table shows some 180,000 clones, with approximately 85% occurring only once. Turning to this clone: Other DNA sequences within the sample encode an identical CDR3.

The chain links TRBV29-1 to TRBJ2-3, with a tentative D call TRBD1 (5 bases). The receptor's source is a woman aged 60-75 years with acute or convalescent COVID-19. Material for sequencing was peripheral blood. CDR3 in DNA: TGCAGCGTTGAAAGGGGTACAGATACGCAGTATTTT. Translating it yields CSVERGTDTQYF.